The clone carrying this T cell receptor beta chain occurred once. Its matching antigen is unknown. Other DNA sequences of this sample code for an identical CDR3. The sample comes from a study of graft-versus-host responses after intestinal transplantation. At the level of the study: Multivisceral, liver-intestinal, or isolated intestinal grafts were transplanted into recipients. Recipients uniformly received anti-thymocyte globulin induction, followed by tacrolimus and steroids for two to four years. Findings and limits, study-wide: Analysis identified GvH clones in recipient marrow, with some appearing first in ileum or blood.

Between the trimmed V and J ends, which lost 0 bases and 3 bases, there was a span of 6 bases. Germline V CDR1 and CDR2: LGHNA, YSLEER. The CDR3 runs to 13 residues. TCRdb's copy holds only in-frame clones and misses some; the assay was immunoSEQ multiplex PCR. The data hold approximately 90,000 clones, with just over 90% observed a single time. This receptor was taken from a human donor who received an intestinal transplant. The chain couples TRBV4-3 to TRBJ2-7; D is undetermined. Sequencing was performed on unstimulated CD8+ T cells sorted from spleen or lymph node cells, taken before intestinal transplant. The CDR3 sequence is CASSQDRSYEQYF. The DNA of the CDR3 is TGCGCCAGCAGCCAAGACAGAAGCTACGAGCAGTACTTC.